The 22 T cell receptor beta chains in this list originate from one sample, sequenced in a study of T cells in Graves' hyperthyroidism and ophthalmopathy. Amplified TCR beta CDR3 regions derived from RNA transcripts. A set of HTBI primers served as the primers for a first-round RT-PCR of the TCR CDR3. Each CDR3 protein is one row after TCRdb ran MiXCR on the multiplex PCR reads. Counted here are about 480,000 distinct CDR3 sequences, 20% to 25% occurring once; the ten biggest clones make up under 55%. Sequencing was carried out using blood. These receptors originate from a woman in her seventies with Graves' ophthalmopathy.

V and J are TRBV30 and TRBJ2-1, with no clear D. V lost 0 bases to trimming and J lost 4 bases, with 7 bases between them. The CDR3 contains 13 residues. CDR1 and CDR2 (germline): GTSNPN, SVGIG (reference sequence). DNA for the CDR3: TGTGCCTGGAGTGTATCGAGGTACAATGAGCAGTTCTTC. Translating gives CAWSVSRYNEQFF.

The chain uses TRBV10-3 and TRBJ2-7; TRBD2 matches at 12 bases. This CDR3 is 15 amino acids long. From germline, CDR1 is ENHRY and CDR2 SYGVKD. With 3 bases clipped from V and 6 bases from J, the junction kept 6 bases outside the gene matches. CDR3 in amino acids: CAISDLAGGPFEQYF. The DNA for the CDR3 is TGTGCCATCAGTGATCTAGCGGGAGGGCCCTTCGAGCAGTACTTC.

This chain joins TRBV12-3 or TRBV12-4 and TRBJ1-2; D is unclear. The CDR3 is 14 residues long. V lost 3 bases and J 7 bases, leaving 15 bases between the germline ends. The CDR3 sequence is CASSFSSGLVGYTF. CDR3 nucleotide sequence: TGTGCCAGCAGTTTTTCATCGGGGTTGGTTGGCTACACCTTC.

Only a few counts were recorded for this clonotype. The chain couples TRBV12-3 or TRBV12-4 to TRBJ2-7; TRBD1 aligns across 7 bases. After removal of 8 bases from V and 4 bases from J, the junction contained 11 bases not matched to a gene. This CDR3 is 14 amino acids long. The CDR3 loop is CASGRQGIHYEQYF. CDR3 nucleotide sequence: TGTGCCAGCGGGAGACAGGGTATACATTACGAGCAGTACTTC.

This chain uses TRBV6-2 or TRBV6-3 with TRBJ2-3; maybe TRBD2 (6 bases). The V and J ends lost 0 bases and 5 bases respectively, with 21 bases between them. The germline V gene encodes CDR1 MNHEY and CDR2 SVGEGT. There are 18 residues in the CDR3. The CDR3 sequence: CASSYSQWGVGVGDTQYF. In DNA form, the CDR3 reads TGTGCCAGCAGTTACTCCCAATGGGGGGTAGGAGTTGGAGATACGCAGTATTTT.

V and J are TRBV2 and TRBJ2-1, with 14 nucleotides matching TRBD2. With 6 bases clipped from V and 8 bases from J, the junction kept 15 bases outside the gene matches. This CDR3 has 18 residues. CDR1 SNHLY and CDR2 FYNNEI come from the germline V gene. The CDR3 reads CASSTGTSGRQIKYEQFF. CDR3 DNA sequence: TGTGCCAGCAGCACCGGGACTAGCGGGAGACAGATAAAATATGAGCAGTTCTTC.

This clonotype was counted between two and nine times. The V and J genes are TRBV29-1 and TRBJ2-7; no reliable D call. The V and J ends lost 6 bases and 2 bases respectively, with 11 bases between them. CDR3 length: 12 residues. Germline V gene sequence: CDR1 SQVTM, CDR2 ANQGSEA. CDR3 residues: CSVDGGTYEQYF. The CDR3 DNA is TGCAGCGTCGACGGCGGCACCTACGAGCAGTACTTC.

Only a few counts were recorded for this clonotype. The chain recombines TRBV10-3 with TRBJ2-7; no clear D gene. The CDR3 is 13 amino acids. Trimming shortened V by 4 bases and J by 3 bases, and 10 bases separated the two germline ends. The germline V gene has CDR1 ENHRY and CDR2 SYGVKD. CDR3 region: CAISGPTGYEQYF. CDR3 DNA sequence: TGTGCCATCAGTGGACCGACTGGCTACGAGCAGTACTTC.

The V and J genes are TRBV7-2 and TRBJ2-7; D gene ambiguous. The CDR3 runs to 14 residues. Germline loops: CDR1 SGHTA, CDR2 FQGNSA. Between the trimmed V and J ends, which lost 5 bases and 6 bases, there was a span of 17 bases. The CDR3: CASSPAQLRIEQYF. The CDR3 nucleotides are TGTGCCAGCAGCCCAGCTCAATTACGCATCGAGCAGTACTTC.

This rearrangement joins TRBV7-2 to TRBJ1-2; D is possibly TRBD1 (6 bases). The ends were cut back, 2 bases at V and 2 bases at J, with 12 bases in the middle. The CDR3 has 15 residues. The germline V gene encodes CDR1 SGHTA and CDR2 FQGNSA. The DNA of the CDR3 is TGTGCCAGCAGCTTATGGAACAGGGCGAACTATGGCTACACCTTC. The encoded protein is CASSLWNRANYGYTF.

The CDR3 region is CASSGARATKLFF. The CDR3 DNA is TGTGCCAGCAGTGGCGCACGGGCTACTAAACTGTTTTTT. This chain links TRBV27 with TRBJ1-4, with no clear D. The CDR3 length is 13 residues. Trimming took 5 bases from V and 11 from J, leaving 15 bases between them. Germline CDR1 reads MNHEY; CDR2 reads SMNVEV (reference sequence).

This chain uses TRBV4-1 with TRBJ1-4, with TRBD1 identical over 9 bases. There are 19 residues in the CDR3. Germline V gene sequence: CDR1 MGHRA, CDR2 YSYEKL. V lost 5 bases, J lost 7 bases, and 20 bases stayed unmatched. This CDR3 is CASSSHPGQGVSGAEKLFF. The CDR3 DNA sequence: TGCGCCAGCAGCTCCCATCCGGGACAGGGAGTTTCGGGGGCTGAAAAACTGTTTTTT.

The table lists this clonotype with many counts. J is TRBJ2-7 and V is TRBV29-1; the match to TRBD2 covers 9 bases. This CDR3 has 13 amino acids. V lost 5 bases and J lost 2; bases outside the gene matches: 4. The germline V gene has CDR1 SQVTM and CDR2 ANQGSEA. CDR3 protein: CSVRGGETYEQYF. The CDR3 DNA sequence: TGCAGCGTTCGCGGGGGGGAAACCTACGAGCAGTACTTC.

This clonotype was counted a few times. The chain recombines TRBV28 with TRBJ1-2; D remains ambiguous. The CDR3 has 14 residues. The V gene's germline CDR1 is MDHEN and CDR2 SYDVKM. V lost 6 bases to trimming and J lost 5 bases, with 16 bases between them. The DNA of the CDR3 is TGTGCCAGCAGCCCAGGAAGGTCTTGGTATGGCTACACCTTC. This codes for CASSPGRSWYGYTF.

The chain combines TRBV12-3 or TRBV12-4 with TRBJ2-7, with 7 bases that match TRBD1. This CDR3 is built from 15 residues. Germline trimming cut 5 bases from V and 0 bases from J; bases unmatched to any gene: 7. The CDR3 DNA follows: TGTGCCAGCAGTGGGACAGATCTCACCTCCTACGAGCAGTACTTC. Translated, it gives CASSGTDLTSYEQYF.

This chain connects TRBV10-3 to TRBJ1-2; D is uncertain. CDR1 and CDR2 (germline): ENHRY, SYGVKD. The ends were cut back, 7 bases at V and 3 bases at J, with 9 bases in the middle. The CDR3 contains 12 residues. The DNA of the CDR3 is TGTGCCATCAAAGGGTCGGACTATGGCTACACCTTC. Residues: CAIKGSDYGYTF.

The table lists this clonotype with a few counts. This chain connects TRBV28 to TRBJ2-1, with 9 bases lining up with TRBD2. J lost 8 bases, V lost 8 bases, and 10 bases had no gene match. The CDR3 contains 14 residues. CDR1 and CDR2 from the germline V gene are MDHEN and SYDVKM. The CDR3 sequence is CASPPAGGFDEQFF. The CDR3, as DNA: TGTGCCAGCCCACCGGCGGGAGGGTTTGATGAGCAGTTCTTC.

This clonotype was seen a few times. V and J are TRBV30 and TRBJ1-1; D remains unclear. V lost 2 bases to trimming and J lost 1 base, with 8 bases between them. This CDR3 contains 13 residues. Germline V lookup: CDR1 GTSNPN, CDR2 SVGIG (reference sequence). CDR3 in amino acids: CAWSITANTEAFF. CDR3 coding DNA: TGTGCCTGGAGTATTACAGCGAACACTGAAGCTTTCTTT. Variable domain in full (rest from reference TRBV30 and TRBJ1-1): SQTIHQWPATLVQPVGSPLSLECTVEGTSNPNLYWYRQAAGRGLQLLFYSVGIGQISSEVPQNLSASRPQDRQFILSSKKLLLSDSGFYLCAWSITANTEAFFGQGTRLTVV.

The chain carries TRBV5-6 and TRBJ2-1; the D gene could be TRBD1 or TRBD2 (6 bases each). Trimming took off 4 bases at V and 1 base at J, with 12 bases between the two ends. The CDR3 is made up of 15 amino acids. Germline V gene data show CDR1 as SGHDT and CDR2 as YYEEEE. CDR3 sequence: CASSPRGPSYNEQFF. CDR3 sequence (DNA): TGTGCCAGCAGCCCCCGGGGGCCATCCTACAATGAGCAGTTCTTC.

This clonotype was counted at least ten times. The rearrangement joins TRBV28 to TRBJ2-7; weak D call: TRBD1 (7 bases). Germline CDR1 and CDR2: MDHEN and SYDVKM. V was clipped by 4 bases and J by 4 bases, with 20 bases between them. The CDR3 sequence is 16 residues long. DNA for the CDR3: TGTGCCAGCAGTTACCAGGGGGGACTTCGGCTGTACGAGCAGTACTTC. Its protein product is CASSYQGGLRLYEQYF.

The J gene is TRBJ2-7, the V gene TRBV7-8; D remains ambiguous. Germline values: CDR1 SGHVS, CDR2 FQNEAQ. The CDR3 runs 15 residues. V was trimmed by 1 base and J by 5 bases, leaving 15 bases between them. For the CDR3, the DNA is TGTGCCAGCAGCTTAGTAAGTCTAGGTGGGCACGAGCAGTACTTC. Translation: CASSLVSLGGHEQYF.

The chain combines TRBV5-6 with TRBJ1-1; D gene unclear. V lost 2 bases to trimming and J lost 1 base, with 21 bases between them. Germline V lookup: CDR1 SGHDT, CDR2 YYEEEE. This CDR3 is 18 amino acids long. This CDR3 is CASSFKSSALTPNTEAFF. The CDR3 DNA follows: TGTGCCAGCAGCTTTAAAAGTTCAGCCTTGACTCCGAACACTGAAGCTTTCTTT.